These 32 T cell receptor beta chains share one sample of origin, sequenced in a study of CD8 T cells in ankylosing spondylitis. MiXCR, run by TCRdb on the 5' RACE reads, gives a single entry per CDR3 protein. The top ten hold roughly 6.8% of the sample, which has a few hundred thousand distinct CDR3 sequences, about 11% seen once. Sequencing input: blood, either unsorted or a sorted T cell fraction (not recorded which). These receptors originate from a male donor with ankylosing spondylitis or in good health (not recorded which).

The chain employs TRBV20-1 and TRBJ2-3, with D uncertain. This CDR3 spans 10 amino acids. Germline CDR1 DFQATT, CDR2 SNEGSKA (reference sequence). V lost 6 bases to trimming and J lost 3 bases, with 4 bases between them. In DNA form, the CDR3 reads TGCAGTGCCCGGACAGATACGCAGTATTTT. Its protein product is CSARTDTQYF.

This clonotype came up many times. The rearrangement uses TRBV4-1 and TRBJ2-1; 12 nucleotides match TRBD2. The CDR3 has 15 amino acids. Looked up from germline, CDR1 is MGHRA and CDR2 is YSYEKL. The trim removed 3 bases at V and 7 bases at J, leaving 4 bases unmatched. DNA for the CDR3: TGCGCCAGCAGCCACATGACTAGCGGGGGTAATGAGCAGTTCTTC. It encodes CASSHMTSGGNEQFF.

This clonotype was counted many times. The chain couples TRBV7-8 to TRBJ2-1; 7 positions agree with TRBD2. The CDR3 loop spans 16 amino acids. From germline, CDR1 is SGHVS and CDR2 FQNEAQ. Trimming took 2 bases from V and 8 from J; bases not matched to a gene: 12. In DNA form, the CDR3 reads TGTGCCAGCAGCTTATGGGTTCTAGCGGCTTTTCATGAGCAGTTCTTC. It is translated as CASSLWVLAAFHEQFF.

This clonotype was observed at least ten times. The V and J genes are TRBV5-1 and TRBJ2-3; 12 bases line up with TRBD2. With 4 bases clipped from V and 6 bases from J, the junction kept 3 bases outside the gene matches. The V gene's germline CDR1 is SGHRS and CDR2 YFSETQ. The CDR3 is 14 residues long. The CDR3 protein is CASSRLAGADTQYF. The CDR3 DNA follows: TGCGCCAGCAGCCGACTAGCGGGAGCGGATACGCAGTATTTT.

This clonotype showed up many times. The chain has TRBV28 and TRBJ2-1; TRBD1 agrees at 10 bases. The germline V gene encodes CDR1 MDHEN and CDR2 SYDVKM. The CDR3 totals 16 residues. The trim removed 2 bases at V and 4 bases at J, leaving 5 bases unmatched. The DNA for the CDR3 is TGTGCCAGCAGTTTACGGGGACAGGGGCGATACAATGAGCAGTTCTTC. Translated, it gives CASSLRGQGRYNEQFF.

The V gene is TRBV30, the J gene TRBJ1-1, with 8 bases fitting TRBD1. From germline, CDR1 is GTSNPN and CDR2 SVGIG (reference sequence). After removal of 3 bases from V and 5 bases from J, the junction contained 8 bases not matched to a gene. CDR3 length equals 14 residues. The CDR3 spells CAWRLDRAGTEAFF. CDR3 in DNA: TGTGCCTGGAGATTGGACAGGGCGGGAACTGAAGCTTTCTTT.

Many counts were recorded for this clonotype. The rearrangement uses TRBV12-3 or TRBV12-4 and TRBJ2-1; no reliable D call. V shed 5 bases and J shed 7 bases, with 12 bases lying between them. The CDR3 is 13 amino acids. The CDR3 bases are TGTGCCAGCAGTGACCATCCCGAGAATGAGCAGTTCTTC. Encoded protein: CASSDHPENEQFF.

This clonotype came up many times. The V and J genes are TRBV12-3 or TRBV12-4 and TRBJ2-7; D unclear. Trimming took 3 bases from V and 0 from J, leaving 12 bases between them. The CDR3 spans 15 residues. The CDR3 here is CASSLGNPSSYEQYF. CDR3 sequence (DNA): TGTGCCAGCAGTTTGGGCAACCCAAGCTCCTACGAGCAGTACTTC.

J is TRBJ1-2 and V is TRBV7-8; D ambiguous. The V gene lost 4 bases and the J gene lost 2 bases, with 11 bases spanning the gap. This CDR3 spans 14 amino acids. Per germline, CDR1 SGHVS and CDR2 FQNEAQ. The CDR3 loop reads CASSSHVGNYGYTF. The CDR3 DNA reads TGTGCCAGCAGCTCTCATGTAGGAAACTATGGCTACACCTTC.

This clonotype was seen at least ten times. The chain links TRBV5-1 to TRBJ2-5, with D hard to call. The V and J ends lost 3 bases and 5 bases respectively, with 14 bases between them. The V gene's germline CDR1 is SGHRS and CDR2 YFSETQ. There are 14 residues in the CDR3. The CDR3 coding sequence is TGCGCCAGCAGCTCCAGACTCCAGGCGGAGACCCAGTACTTC. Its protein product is CASSSRLQAETQYF.

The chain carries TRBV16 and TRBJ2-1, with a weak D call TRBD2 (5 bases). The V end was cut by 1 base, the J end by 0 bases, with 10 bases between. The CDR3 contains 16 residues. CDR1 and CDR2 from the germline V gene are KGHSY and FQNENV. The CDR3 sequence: CASSQWEPISYNEQFF. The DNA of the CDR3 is TGTGCCAGCAGCCAATGGGAGCCTATCTCCTACAATGAGCAGTTCTTC.

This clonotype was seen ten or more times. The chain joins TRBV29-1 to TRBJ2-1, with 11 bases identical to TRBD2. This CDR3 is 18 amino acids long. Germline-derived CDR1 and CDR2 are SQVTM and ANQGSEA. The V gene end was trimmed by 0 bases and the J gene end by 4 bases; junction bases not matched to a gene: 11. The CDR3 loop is CSVEEASGGSLLYNEQFF. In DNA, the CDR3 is TGCAGCGTTGAAGAGGCTAGCGGGGGGTCCCTTCTTTACAATGAGCAGTTCTTC.

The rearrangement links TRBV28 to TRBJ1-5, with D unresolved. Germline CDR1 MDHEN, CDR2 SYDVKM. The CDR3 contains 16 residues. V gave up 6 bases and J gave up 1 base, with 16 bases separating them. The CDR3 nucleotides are TGTGCCAGCAGGTCCAGACTCGACGGAAGCAATCAGCCCCAGCATTTT. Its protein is CASRSRLDGSNQPQHF.

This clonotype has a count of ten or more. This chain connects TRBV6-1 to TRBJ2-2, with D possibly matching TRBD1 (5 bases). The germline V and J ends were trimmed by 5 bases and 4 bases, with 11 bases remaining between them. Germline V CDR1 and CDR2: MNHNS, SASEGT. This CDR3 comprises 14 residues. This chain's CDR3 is CASSQWGPTGELFF. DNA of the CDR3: TGTGCCAGCAGTCAATGGGGCCCCACCGGGGAGCTGTTTTTT.

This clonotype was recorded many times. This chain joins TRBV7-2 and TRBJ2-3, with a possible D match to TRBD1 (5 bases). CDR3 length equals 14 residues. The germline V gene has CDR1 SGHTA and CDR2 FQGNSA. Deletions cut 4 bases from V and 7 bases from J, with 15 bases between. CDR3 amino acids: CASSSAAGRYTQYF. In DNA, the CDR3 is TGTGCCAGCAGCTCCGCGGCAGGGCGCTATACGCAGTATTTT.

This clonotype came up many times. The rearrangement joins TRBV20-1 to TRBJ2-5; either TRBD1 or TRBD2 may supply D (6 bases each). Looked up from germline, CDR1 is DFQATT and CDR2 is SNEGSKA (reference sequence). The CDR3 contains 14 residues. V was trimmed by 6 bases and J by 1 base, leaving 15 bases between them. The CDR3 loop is CSAQDGGLQETQYF. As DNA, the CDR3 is TGCAGTGCCCAGGATGGGGGGCTCCAAGAGACCCAGTACTTC.

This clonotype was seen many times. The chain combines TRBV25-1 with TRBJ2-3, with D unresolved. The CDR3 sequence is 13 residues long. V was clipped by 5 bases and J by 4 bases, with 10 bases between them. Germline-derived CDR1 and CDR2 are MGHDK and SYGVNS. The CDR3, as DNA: TGTGCCAGCAGTCCGACGGGCCCAGATACGCAGTATTTT. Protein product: CASSPTGPDTQYF.

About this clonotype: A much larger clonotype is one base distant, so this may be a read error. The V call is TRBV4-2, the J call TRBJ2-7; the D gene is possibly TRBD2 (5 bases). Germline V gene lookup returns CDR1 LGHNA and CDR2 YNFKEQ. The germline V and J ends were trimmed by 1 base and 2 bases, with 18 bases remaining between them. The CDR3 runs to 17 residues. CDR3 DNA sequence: TGTGCCAGCAGCCAAGCCCGGGTTAGCGATTCCACCTACGAGCAGTACTTC. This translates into CASSQARVSDSTYEQYF.

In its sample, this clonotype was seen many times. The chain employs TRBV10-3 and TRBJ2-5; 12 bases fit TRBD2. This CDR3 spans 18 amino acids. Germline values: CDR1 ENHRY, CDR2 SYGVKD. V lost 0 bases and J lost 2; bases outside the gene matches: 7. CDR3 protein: CAISESETSGGPQETQYF. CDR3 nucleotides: TGTGCCATCAGTGAGTCAGAGACTAGCGGGGGTCCTCAAGAGACCCAGTACTTC.

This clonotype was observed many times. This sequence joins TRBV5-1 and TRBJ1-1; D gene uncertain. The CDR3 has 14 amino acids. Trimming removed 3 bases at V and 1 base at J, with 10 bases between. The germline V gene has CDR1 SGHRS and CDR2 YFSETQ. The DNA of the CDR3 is TGCGCCAGCAGCTGGATAGCCGGGAACACTGAAGCTTTCTTT. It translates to CASSWIAGNTEAFF.

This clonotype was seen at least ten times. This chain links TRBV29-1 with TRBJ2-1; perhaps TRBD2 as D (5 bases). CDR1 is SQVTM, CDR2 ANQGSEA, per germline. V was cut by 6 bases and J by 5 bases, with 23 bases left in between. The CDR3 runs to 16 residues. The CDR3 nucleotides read TGCAGCGTCCCCGATCTTCCTAGCCTCCGCGACAATGAGCAGTTCTTC. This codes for CSVPDLPSLRDNEQFF.

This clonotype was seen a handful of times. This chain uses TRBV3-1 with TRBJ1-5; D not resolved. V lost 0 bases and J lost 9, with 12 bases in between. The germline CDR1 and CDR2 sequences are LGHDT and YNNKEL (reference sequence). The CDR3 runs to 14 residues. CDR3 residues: CASSQDLGERPQHF. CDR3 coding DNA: TGTGCCAGCAGCCAAGATCTCGGAGAGCGGCCCCAGCATTTT.

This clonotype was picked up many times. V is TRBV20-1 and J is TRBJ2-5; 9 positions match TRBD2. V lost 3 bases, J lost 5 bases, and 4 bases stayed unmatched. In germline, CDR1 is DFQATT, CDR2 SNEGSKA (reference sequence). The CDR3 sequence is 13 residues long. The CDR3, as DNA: TGCAGTGCTAGTGGCGGGGGGGAGGAGACCCAGTACTTC. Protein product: CSASGGGEETQYF.

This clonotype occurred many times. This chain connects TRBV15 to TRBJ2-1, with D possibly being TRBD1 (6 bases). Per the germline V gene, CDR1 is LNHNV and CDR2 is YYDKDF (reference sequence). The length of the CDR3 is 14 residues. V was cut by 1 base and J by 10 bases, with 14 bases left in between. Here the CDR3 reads CATSRGTEGREQFF. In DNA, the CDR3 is TGTGCCACCAGCAGAGGGACAGAGGGGCGAGAGCAGTTCTTC.

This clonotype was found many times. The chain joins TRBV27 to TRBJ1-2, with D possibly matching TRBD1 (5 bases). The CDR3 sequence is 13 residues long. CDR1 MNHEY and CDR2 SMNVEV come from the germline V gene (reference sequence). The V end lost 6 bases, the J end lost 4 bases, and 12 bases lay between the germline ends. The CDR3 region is CASSATGIYGYTF. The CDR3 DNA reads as TGTGCCAGCAGCGCCACAGGAATCTATGGCTACACCTTC.

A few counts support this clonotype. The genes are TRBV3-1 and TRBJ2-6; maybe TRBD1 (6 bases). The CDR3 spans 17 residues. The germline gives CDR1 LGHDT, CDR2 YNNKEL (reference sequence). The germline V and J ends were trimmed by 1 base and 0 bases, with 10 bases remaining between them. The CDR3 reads CASSQGQASSGANVLTF. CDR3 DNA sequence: TGTGCCAGCAGCCAAGGACAGGCCAGCTCTGGGGCCAACGTCCTGACTTTC.

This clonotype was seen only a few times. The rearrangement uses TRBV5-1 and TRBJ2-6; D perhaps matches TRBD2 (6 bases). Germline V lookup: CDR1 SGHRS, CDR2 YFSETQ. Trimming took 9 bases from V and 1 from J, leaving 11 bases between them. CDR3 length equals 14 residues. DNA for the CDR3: TGCGCCACTGCCCTAGCGTCTGGGGCCAACGTCCTGACTTTC. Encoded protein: CATALASGANVLTF.

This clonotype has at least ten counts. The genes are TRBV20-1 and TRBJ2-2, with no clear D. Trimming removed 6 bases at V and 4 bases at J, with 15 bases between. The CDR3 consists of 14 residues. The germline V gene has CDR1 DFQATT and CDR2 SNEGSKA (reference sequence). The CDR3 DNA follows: TGCAGTGCCCAGGAAGTCCGAGGCACCGGGGAGCTGTTTTTT. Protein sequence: CSAQEVRGTGELFF.

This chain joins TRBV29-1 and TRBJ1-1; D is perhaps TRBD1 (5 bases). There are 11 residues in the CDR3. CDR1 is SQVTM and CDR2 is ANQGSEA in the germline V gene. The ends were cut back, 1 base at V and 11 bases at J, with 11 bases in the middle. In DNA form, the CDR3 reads TGCAGCGTTGAAGTACCCACAGGCGCTTTCTTT. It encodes CSVEVPTGAFF.

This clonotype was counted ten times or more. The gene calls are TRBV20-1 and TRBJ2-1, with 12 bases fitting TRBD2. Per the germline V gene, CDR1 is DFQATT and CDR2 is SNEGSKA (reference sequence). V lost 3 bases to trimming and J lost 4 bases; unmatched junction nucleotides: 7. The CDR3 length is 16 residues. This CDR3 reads CSASNPSGRGYNEQFF. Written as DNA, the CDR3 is TGCAGTGCTAGTAACCCTAGCGGGAGGGGTTACAATGAGCAGTTCTTC.

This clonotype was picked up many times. The chain's CDR3 is CASSLLTSAQETQYF. CDR3 in DNA: TGCGCCAGCAGCCTCCTGACTAGCGCTCAAGAGACCCAGTACTTC. The V and J genes are TRBV5-1 and TRBJ2-5; 8 positions agree with TRBD2. With V trimmed by 4 bases and J by 2 bases, 7 bases remained unmatched. The CDR3 loop spans 15 amino acids. From germline, CDR1 is SGHRS and CDR2 YFSETQ.

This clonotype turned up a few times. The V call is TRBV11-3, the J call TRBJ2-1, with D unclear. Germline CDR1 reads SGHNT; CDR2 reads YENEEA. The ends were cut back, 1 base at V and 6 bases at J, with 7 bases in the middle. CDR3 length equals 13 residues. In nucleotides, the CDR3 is TGTGCCAGCAGCTTAGGCTCGGGCAATGAGCAGTTCTTC. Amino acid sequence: CASSLGSGNEQFF.